The clone carrying this TCR beta chain appeared a few times. CDR1 is SGHTA, CDR2 FQGTGA, per germline. V shed 5 bases, J shed 5 bases, and the junction held 6 bases outside the gene matches. This CDR3 region has 15 residues. The data are from a study of immune evolution from preneoplasia to lung adenocarcinoma. Profiled with immunoSEQ multiplex PCR; TCRdb holds only in-frame clones, not every one. The repertoire holds 9,600 or so clones, with around 80% as singletons. Sequenced input: FFPE lung adenocarcinoma in situ tissue. This TCR came from a person in their sixties or seventies with lung adenocarcinoma. The rearrangement joins TRBV7-3 to TRBJ2-1, with 10 bases that match TRBD2. CDR3 residues: CASSISGGANNEQFF. DNA for the CDR3: TGTGCCAGCAGCATCAGCGGGGGGGCCAACAATGAGCAGTTCTTC.